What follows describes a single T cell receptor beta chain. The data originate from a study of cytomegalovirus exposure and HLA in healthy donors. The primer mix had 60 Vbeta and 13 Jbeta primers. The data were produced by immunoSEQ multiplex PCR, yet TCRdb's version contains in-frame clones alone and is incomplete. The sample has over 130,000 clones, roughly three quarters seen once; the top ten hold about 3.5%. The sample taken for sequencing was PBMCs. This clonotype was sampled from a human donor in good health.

CDR3 in amino acids: CASSDGKIFGQPQHF. In nucleotides, the CDR3 is TGTGCCAGCAGTGACGGGAAGATTTTTGGCCAGCCCCAGCATTTT. The genes are TRBV2 and TRBJ1-5; D gene ambiguous. This CDR3 is built from 15 residues. Germline assignment: CDR1 SNHLY and CDR2 FYNNEI. Trimming stripped 3 bases from V and 7 bases from J, with 16 bases between.